These 8 T cell receptor beta chains were all obtained from the same sample, sequenced in a study of T cell responses to AZD1222 COVID-19 vaccine. Sequenced by immunoSEQ multiplex PCR; TCRdb stores in-frame clones only, minus some. The data show roughly 170,000 clones, about 86% seen once. The material was peripheral blood, obtained on day 0 of AZD1222 vaccination. These receptors were taken from an adult in good health.

The DNA for the CDR3 is TGTGCCAGCAGTGCCCTCCGGGACAAACATCAGCCCCAGCATTTT. It translates to CASSALRDKHQPQHF. The rearrangement joins TRBV28 to TRBJ1-5, with TRBD1 as a possible D gene (6 bases). The CDR3 is 15 residues long. CDR1 is MDHEN and CDR2 is SYDVKM in the germline V gene. V was trimmed by 5 bases and J by 5 bases, leaving 16 bases between them.

This sequence joins TRBV9 and TRBJ1-3; D is uncertain. Per germline, CDR1 SGDLS and CDR2 YYNGEE. This CDR3 is 14 amino acids long. Trimming left V 0 bases short and J 0 bases short, with 4 bases between. The CDR3, as DNA: TGTGCCAGCAGCGTAGAGCTCTCTGGAAACACCATATATTTT. Protein sequence: CASSVELSGNTIYF.

The chain has TRBV14 and TRBJ1-5; D might be TRBD1 (6 bases). The CDR3 runs to 20 residues. Germline lookup yields CDR1 SGHDN and CDR2 FVKESK. Between the trimmed V and J ends, which lost 5 bases and 0 bases, there was a span of 26 bases. The chain's CDR3 is CASSSDHRDYHGISNQPQHF. CDR3 sequence (DNA): TGTGCCAGCAGCTCCGATCACAGGGACTATCATGGGATTAGCAATCAGCCCCAGCATTTT. The whole variable domain, remainder taken from reference TRBV14 and TRBJ1-5, is EAGVTQFPSHSVIEKGQTVTLRCDPISGHDNLYWYRRVMGKEIKFLLHFVKESKQDESGMPNNRFLAERTGGTYSTLKVQPAELEDSGVYFCASSSDHRDYHGISNQPQHFGDGTRLSIL.

The chain uses TRBV27 and TRBJ2-7; weak D call: TRBD2 (6 bases). Trimming cost V 6 bases and J 3 bases, with 12 bases left between them. The CDR3 is made up of 13 amino acids. CDR1 is MNHEY, CDR2 SMNVEV, per germline (reference sequence). CDR3 sequence reads: CASRRAGGYEQYF. In DNA form, the CDR3 reads TGTGCCAGCAGGAGGGCCGGGGGCTACGAGCAGTACTTC.

This clone is a singleton in its sample. The chain recombines TRBV2 with TRBJ2-3; tentatively, D is TRBD2 (6 bases). CDR3 length: 16 residues. Between the trimmed V and J ends, which lost 4 bases and 1 base, there was a span of 15 bases. Germline CDR1 is SNHLY and CDR2 is FYNNEI. The CDR3 sequence: CASSGAPGLGTDTQYF. CDR3 DNA: TGTGCCAGCAGTGGAGCCCCGGGACTGGGCACAGATACGCAGTATTTT.

The genes are TRBV18 and TRBJ2-1, with unresolved D. Germline CDR1 KGHSH, CDR2 LQKENI. V shed 1 base and J shed 5 bases, with 3 bases lying between them. The CDR3 spans 12 residues. CDR3 residues: CASSPQNNEQFF. CDR3 in DNA: TGTGCCAGCTCACCACAGAACAATGAGCAGTTCTTC.

This rearrangement joins TRBV6-1 to TRBJ1-5; tentative D call: TRBD1 (6 bases). This CDR3 is 15 amino acids long. The germline V and J ends were trimmed by 2 bases and 5 bases, with 13 bases remaining between them. Germline V gene data show CDR1 as MNHNS and CDR2 as SASEGT. CDR3 coding DNA: TGTGCCAGCAGTGAATTCGGGGGCGCCCATCAGCCCCAGCATTTT. This translates into CASSEFGGAHQPQHF.

This clone was found a few times. The chain combines TRBV28 with TRBJ2-1; maybe TRBD1 (6 bases). The CDR3 sequence is 14 residues long. Trimming shortened V by 5 bases and J by 0 bases, and 8 bases separated the two germline ends. Germline-derived CDR1 and CDR2 are MDHEN and SYDVKM. The CDR3 nucleotides are TGTGCCAGCAGTATGGACAGCTCCTACAATGAGCAGTTCTTC. As protein: CASSMDSSYNEQFF.